A selection of T cell receptor beta chains follows, all from one sample in a study of breast tumors, draining lymph nodes, adjacent tissues. TCRdb recomputed calls from the multiplex PCR reads with MiXCR, one row per CDR3 protein. The repertoire consists of 13,000 to 15,000 distinct CDR3 sequences, with more than 40% occurring once and the leading ten covering over 25%. Sample: tumor-adjacent breast tissue. The receptors here all came from a female donor with breast cancer. Some clones in this sample may be carry-over from other donors' samples. CDR3s include the opening cysteine and the closing phenylalanine or tryptophan. The D gene is left open where the match is weak. Clone sizes are given selectively: once, few, many, or a class where the clone is expanded.

-	TRBJ2-7	TRBV14	-	12	TGTGCCAGCAGCCATCTCTCCTACGAGGAGTACTTC	CASSHLSYEEYF
few	TRBJ2-7	TRBV7-9	-	12	TGTGCCAGCAGCCGCGATGGGTTAGAGCAGTACTTC	CASSRDGLEQYF
-	TRBJ1-6	TRBV6-2/TRBV6-3	-	12	TGTGCCAGCAGAACAATGAGTTCACCCCTCCACTTT	CASRTMSSPLHF
-	TRBJ2-7	TRBV20-1	-	12	TGCAGTTCTTCTACTAGCTCCTACGAGCAGTACTTC	CSSSTSSYEQYF
once	TRBJ2-3	TRBV20-1	TRBD1	16	TGCAGTGCTATGACAGGGGGAGGGAAGGGGACAGATACGCAGTATTTT	CSAMTGGGKGTDTQYF
-	TRBJ1-2	TRBV20-1	-	11	TGCAGTGCTAGAGATAACGATCGCTACACCTTC	CSARDNDRYTF
medium-sized	TRBJ2-2	TRBV9	TRBD2	15	TGTGCCAGCAGCCATAGCGGGGGGGCAACCGGGGAGCTGTTTTTT	CASSHSGGATGELFF
-	TRBJ2-7	TRBV19	TRBD2	17	TGTGCCAGTAGGCTCCCGGGAGGGGTCTACTCCTCCTACGAGCAGTACTTC	CASRLPGGVYSSYEQYF
-	TRBJ2-3	TRBV7-9	TRBD2	19	TGTGCCAGCCTTTCGACAGCCGGGACTAGCGGGAGAGTCGCAGATACGCAGTATTTT	CASLSTAGTSGRVADTQYF
many	TRBJ1-6	TRBV14	TRBD1	14	TGTGCCAGCAGCCATGACAGGGGTAGCTCACCCCTCCACTTT	CASSHDRGSSPLHF
once	TRBJ1-4	TRBV12-3/TRBV12-4	TRBD1	17	TGTGGCAGCAGTCACCTGGGCAGGGGGCTTTCTAATGAAAAGCTGTTTTTT	CGSSHLGRGLSNEKLFF
many	TRBJ2-1	TRBV6-5	TRBD1	16	TGTGCCAGCAGTTACTCTCCGACAGGGGGGAGGAATGAGCAGTTCTTC	CASSYSPTGGRNEQFF
many	TRBJ2-4	TRBV28	TRBD1	15	TGTGCCAGCAGTACCCCGGGACAGGGGGCGGACATTCAGTACTTC	CASSTPGQGADIQYF
-	TRBJ2-2	TRBV4-2	-	16	TGTGCCAGCAGCCAGGAAAGGGGCCTGAACACCGGGGAGCTGTTTTTT	CASSQERGLNTGELFF
-	TRBJ2-1	TRBV7-3	-	13	TGTGCCAGCAGCTTATCTCCTTACAATGAGCAGTTCTTC	CASSLSPYNEQFF
-	TRBJ1-2	TRBV29-1	-	12	TGCAGCGTTGTTCCGACAGAGAGGGGCTACACCTTC	CSVVPTERGYTF
-	TRBJ2-5	TRBV9	TRBD2	16	TGTGCCAGCAGCCCCCCTAGCGGGACCGCCGGGGAGACCCAGTACTTC	CASSPPSGTAGETQYF
-	TRBJ2-3	TRBV12-3/TRBV12-4	-	13	TGTGCCAGCATCCCTGGGGCAGGGGACACGCAGTATTTT	CASIPGAGDTQYF
many	TRBJ2-3	TRBV6-6	-	14	TGTGCCAGCAGTTACTCATCAGGGGCAGATACGCAGTATTTT	CASSYSSGADTQYF
few	TRBJ1-2	TRBV20-1	-	17	TGCAGTGCTAGAGAAGGGAGACAAAGGGGCGGTAACTATGGCTACACCTTC	CSAREGRQRGGNYGYTF
many	TRBJ1-5	TRBV12-3/TRBV12-4	-	13	TGTGCCAGCAGGCCGGGGACCTTGGAACCCCAGCATTTT	CASRPGTLEPQHF
-	TRBJ2-5	TRBV29-1	-	13	TGCAGCGTTGAATTGGCAGGGCAAGAGACCCAATACTTC	CSVELAGQETQYF
many	TRBJ2-5	TRBV29-1	-	13	TGCAGCGTTGGGGGGACCCCGAGGGGGACCCAGTACTTC	CSVGGTPRGTQYF
once	TRBJ2-3	TRBV6-5	-	14	TGTGCCAGCAGTTACCATGAGGGAGGAGATACGCAGTATTTT	CASSYHEGGDTQYF
-	TRBJ1-2	TRBV20-1	-	13	TGCAGTGCTAGAGATGGGTCGTACTATGGCTACACCTTC	CSARDGSYYGYTF
medium-sized	TRBJ1-3	TRBV2	-	12	TGTGCCAGCACCGGCACCTTGAACACCATATATTTT	CASTGTLNTIYF
-	TRBJ2-3	TRBV5-5	-	15	TGTGCCAGCAGCGGGGGGGCCGGGCGCACAGATACGCAGTATTTT	CASSGGAGRTDTQYF
many	TRBJ2-6	TRBV18	-	15	TGTGCCAGCTCAGCCCAGGGACCTGGGGCCAACGTCCTGACTTTC	CASSAQGPGANVLTF
-	TRBJ2-4	TRBV19	-	16	TGTGCCAGTAGTATGTTAGGGTCAGGGGCTAAAAACATTCAGTACTTC	CASSMLGSGAKNIQYF
-	TRBJ1-1	TRBV4-2	-	13	TGTGCCAGCAGCCAAGGGAGGGCAACAGAAGCTTTCTTT	CASSQGRATEAFF
-	TRBJ1-4	TRBV9	-	11	TGTGCCAGCAGCCGCGGGGAAAAACTGTTTTTT	CASSRGEKLFF
many	TRBJ2-7	TRBV27	-	13	TGTGCCAGCAGTTTATCGGTACCCTACGAGCAGTACTTC	CASSLSVPYEQYF
many	TRBJ2-3	TRBV3-1	TRBD2	14	TGTGCCTCCCGAGATAGCGGGGCGCCAGATACGCAGTATTTT	CASRDSGAPDTQYF
many	TRBJ1-4	TRBV27	TRBD1	19	TGTGCCAGCAGGTTAAGGGCGGGGACAGGGACAGGAGTGGCTGAAAAACTGTTTTTT	CASRLRAGTGTGVAEKLFF
-	TRBJ2-1	TRBV19	-	16	TGTGCCAGTAGTACCCAGACTGGAGGCGTAGGCAATGAGCAGTTCTTC	CASSTQTGGVGNEQFF
many	TRBJ1-2	TRBV11-2	-	16	TGTGCCAGCAGCTTCCATCAGGACCCCTCTAACTATGGCTACACCTTC	CASSFHQDPSNYGYTF
many	TRBJ1-3	TRBV20-1	-	18	TGCAGTGCTAGTAGTAGCTTCCTCCCAGGGAACTCTGGAAACACCATATATTTT	CSASSSFLPGNSGNTIYF
-	TRBJ2-1	TRBV6-5	TRBD1	16	TGTGCCAGCAGACCCAACAGGGGGCGGGGGTACAATGAGCAGTTCTTC	CASRPNRGRGYNEQFF
medium-sized	TRBJ2-2	TRBV7-2	TRBD1	13	TGTGCCGGTCAGGGACAGGCCACCGGGGAGCTGTTTTTT	CAGQGQATGELFF
-	TRBJ2-3	TRBV5-1	TRBD1	16	TGCGCCAGCAGCACCACCGGGACAGGGATTCTAGATACGCAGTATTTT	CASSTTGTGILDTQYF
-	TRBJ2-2	TRBV7-6	TRBD1	15	TGTGCCAGCAGCCAAGAGGCAGGGGGAACCGGGGAGCTGTTTTTT	CASSQEAGGTGELFF
many	TRBJ1-2	TRBV6-2/TRBV6-3	TRBD1	15	TGTGCCAGCAGTCACGGGGGACAGGGGACGAAGGGCTACACCTTC	CASSHGGQGTKGYTF
-	TRBJ1-4	TRBV6-1	TRBD1	15	TGTGCCAGCAGTAGGGACAGGGTGGGGAGAGAAAAACTGTTTTTT	CASSRDRVGREKLFF
many	TRBJ2-3	TRBV7-3	TRBD2	15	TGTGCCAGCAGCTTTTCTAGCGGGGGGCGAGATACGCAGTATTTT	CASSFSSGGRDTQYF
-	TRBJ1-2	TRBV7-9	TRBD1	16	TGTGCCAGCAGCTTAGGGGGGTCGGGACAGTCCTATGGCTACACCTTC	CASSLGGSGQSYGYTF
once	TRBJ1-2	TRBV20-1	-	17	TGCAGTGCAACCATGCACGCGGAACCTTTCCGTAACTATGGCTACACCTTC	CSATMHAEPFRNYGYTF
-	TRBJ1-2	TRBV20-1	-	12	TGCAGTGCTAGTTGGCAAGCAGAAGGCTACACCTTC	CSASWQAEGYTF
once	TRBJ1-4	TRBV6-5	-	15	TGTGCCAGCAGGCCAGTTAGCAGGGAAAATGAAAAACTGTTTTTT	CASRPVSRENEKLFF
medium-sized	TRBJ2-1	TRBV7-8	-	15	TGTGCCAGCACCTCTAAGACTCGTTCGGGCAATGAGCAGTTCTTC	CASTSKTRSGNEQFF
once	TRBJ1-6	TRBV27	-	16	TGTACCAGCAGCTTATGGCACCCAGGAAACAACTCACCCCTCCACTTT	CTSSLWHPGNNSPLHF
-	TRBJ2-7	TRBV20-1	-	13	TGCAGTGCTGTACTAGTCCGGGTCCACGAGCAGTACTTC	CSAVLVRVHEQYF
medium-sized	TRBJ1-2	TRBV2	TRBD1	14	TGTGCCAGCAGTGCAGACAGGGCTGAGGTTGGCTACACCTTC	CASSADRAEVGYTF
-	TRBJ1-2	TRBV11-2	-	14	TGCGCCAGCAGCTTAGAACCGGGACGCTATGGCTACACCTTC	CASSLEPGRYGYTF
medium-sized	TRBJ2-7	TRBV4-2	-	15	TGTGCCAGCAGCCCTGAGGGGATGTCGTCCTACGAGCAGTACTTC	CASSPEGMSSYEQYF
many	TRBJ2-7	TRBV28	-	17	TGTGCCAGCAGTTTATTGGAACGGGGTCCTAGCTCCTACGAGCAGTACTTC	CASSLLERGPSSYEQYF